Below, 31 T cell receptor beta chains from the same sample are listed, as sequenced in a study of beta chain features in type 1 diabetes. The sequenced template was cDNA made from the entire isolated RNA. The table came from immunoSEQ multiplex PCR; TCRdb's copy has only in-frame clones and leaves some out. Of about 900,000 clones listed, about a sixth were seen once; the top ten hold 0.02% to 0.03%. The material sequenced was naive CD4+ T cells from blood. The origin of the receptors is a woman under 30 in good health.

The chain recombines TRBV10-3 with TRBJ2-3; unclear D gene. Looked up from germline, CDR1 is ENHRY and CDR2 is SYGVKD. The CDR3 sequence is 14 residues long. V dropped 8 bases and J dropped 0 bases, with 12 bases sitting between them. For the CDR3, the DNA is TGTGCCATCTCTATCGGGCTGAGCACAGATACGCAGTATTTT. Translating it yields CAISIGLSTDTQYF.

The V and J genes are TRBV28 and TRBJ2-7; the match to TRBD1 covers 11 bases. J lost 0 bases, V lost 0 bases, and 1 base had no gene match. The CDR3 contains 16 residues. The germline CDR1 and CDR2 sequences are MDHEN and SYDVKM. The CDR3 nucleotides are TGTGCCAGCAGTTTATGGGGGACAGGGGGCTCCTACGAGCAGTACTTC. It specifies CASSLWGTGGSYEQYF. Filled out from reference TRBV28 and TRBJ2-7, the complete variable domain reads DVKVTQSSRYLVKRTGEKVFLECVQDMDHENMFWYRQDPGLGLRLIYFSYDVKMKEKGDIPEGYSVSREKKERFSLILESASTNQTSMYLCASSLWGTGGSYEQYFGPGTRLTVT.

The chain employs TRBV2 and TRBJ1-2; 10 positions match TRBD1. This CDR3 region has 15 residues. Unmatched junction bases numbered 7, after V lost 7 bases and J lost 2 bases. Germline loops: CDR1 SNHLY, CDR2 FYNNEI. The CDR3 DNA sequence: TGTGCCAGCATTGACACGGGACAGGGGAACTATGGCTACACCTTC. The encoded protein is CASIDTGQGNYGYTF.

This chain uses TRBV6-6 with TRBJ1-1; the match to TRBD1 covers 8 bases. V shed 6 bases, J shed 5 bases, and the junction held 5 bases outside the gene matches. Germline V CDR1 and CDR2: MNHNY, SVGAGI (reference sequence). The CDR3 is 13 amino acids. The chain's CDR3 is CASSDRGFTEAFF. CDR3 coding DNA: TGTGCCAGCAGCGACAGGGGTTTTACTGAAGCTTTCTTT.

This clone was counted between two and nine times. The chain is built from TRBV4-3 and TRBJ2-3; D possibly corresponds to TRBD2 (6 bases). Germline V gene lookup returns CDR1 LGHNA and CDR2 YSLEER. The ends were cut back, 3 bases at V and 2 bases at J, with 15 bases in the middle. The CDR3 totals 16 residues. The CDR3 region is CASSQGPGLNTDTQYF. Written as DNA, the CDR3 is TGCGCCAGCAGCCAGGGCCCGGGACTTAACACAGATACGCAGTATTTT.

This rearrangement joins TRBV6-6 to TRBJ2-2; the D is unclear. The germline CDR1 and CDR2 sequences are MNHNY and SVGAGI (reference sequence). V was pared by 6 bases and J by 8 bases, with 7 bases between. This CDR3 region has 11 residues. The CDR3 sequence: CASSFGGELFF. Here the CDR3 DNA reads TGTGCCAGCAGCTTCGGAGGGGAGCTGTTTTTT.

The rearrangement links TRBV5-4 to TRBJ1-2, with D hard to call. This CDR3 region has 13 residues. Trimming stripped 4 bases from V and 6 bases from J, with 13 bases between. CDR1 and CDR2 (germline): SGHNT, YYREEE (reference sequence). The CDR3 region has the DNA TGTGCCAGCAGCCAAAGAGACACGGATGGCTACACCTTC. Translating it yields CASSQRDTDGYTF.

CDR3 sequence (DNA): TGTGCCAGCAGCTTACAGGGTTGGCGAACTGAAGCTTTCTTT. This sequence encodes CASSLQGWRTEAFF. This chain connects TRBV7-2 to TRBJ1-1; a possible D gene is TRBD1 (5 bases). CDR1 and CDR2 from the germline V gene are SGHTA and FQGNSA. Trimming removed 2 bases from V and 5 bases from J, with 12 bases in between. This CDR3 is built from 14 residues.

This clone turned up a few times. The chain uses TRBV5-6 and TRBJ2-3; no definite D call. The CDR3 sequence is 14 residues long. The germline gives CDR1 SGHDT, CDR2 YYEEEE. V was cut by 4 bases and J by 1 base, with 10 bases left in between. The CDR3 region has the DNA TGTGCCAGCAGCGCAGCACTACGCACAGATACGCAGTATTTT. Translation gives CASSAALRTDTQYF. Combining the CDR3 with reference TRBV5-6 and TRBJ2-3 gives the whole variable domain DAGVTQSPTHLIKTRGQQVTLRCSPKSGHDTVSWYQQALGQGPQFIFQYYEEEERQRGNFPDRFSGHQFPNYSSELNVNALLLGDSALYLCASSAALRTDTQYFGPGTRLTVL.

This chain joins TRBV9 and TRBJ2-2; D gene unclear. The CDR3 is 12 residues long. Germline CDR1 is SGDLS and CDR2 is YYNGEE. DNA for the CDR3: TGTGAGAGAAAGAGGAACACCGGGGAGCTGTTTTTT. This gives the protein CERKRNTGELFF.

The genes are TRBV5-1 and TRBJ1-1; TRBD1 is a possible D gene (5 bases). Trimming took 3 bases from V and 2 from J, leaving 17 bases between them. Germline lookup yields CDR1 SGHRS and CDR2 YFSETQ. There are 16 residues in the CDR3. CDR3 DNA: TGCGCCAGCAGCTCGGAGGGGTCGGGTCGAAACACTGAAGCTTTCTTT. Translation gives CASSSEGSGRNTEAFF. Full variable domain (rest looked up from reference TRBV5-1 and TRBJ1-1): KAGVTQTPRYLIKTRGQQVTLSCSPISGHRSVSWYQQTPGQGLQFLFEYFSETQRNKGNFPGRFSGRQFSNSRSEMNVSTLELGDSALYLCASSSEGSGRNTEAFFGQGTRLTVV.

The chain couples TRBV19 to TRBJ1-5; tentatively, D is TRBD1 (5 bases). Trimming stripped 7 bases from V and 6 bases from J, with 10 bases between. Per the germline V gene, CDR1 is LNHDA and CDR2 is SQIVND (reference sequence). The CDR3 has 12 residues. CDR3 sequence (DNA): TGTGCCAGTATGGGGGGTAGTCAGCCCCAGCATTTT. It specifies CASMGGSQPQHF.

This chain connects TRBV11-1 to TRBJ2-4, with TRBD1 matching over 9 bases. J gave up 6 bases and V 4 bases, and 10 bases lay outside the gene matches. CDR1 is SGHAT, CDR2 FQDESV, per germline (reference sequence). This CDR3 region has 16 residues. CDR3 region: CASSSEGRDRANIQYF. CDR3 in DNA: TGTGCCAGCAGCTCCGAGGGCCGGGACAGGGCAAACATTCAGTACTTC.

The chain has TRBV28 and TRBJ2-3, with 7 bases that match TRBD2. V lost 5 bases to trimming and J lost 0 bases; unmatched junction nucleotides: 8. Germline lookup yields CDR1 MDHEN and CDR2 SYDVKM. There are 16 residues in the CDR3. CDR3 residues: CASSPWASGSTDTQYF. The CDR3 nucleotides are TGTGCCAGCAGTCCGTGGGCTAGCGGAAGCACAGATACGCAGTATTTT.

This clone was picked up a small number of times. This chain joins TRBV7-2 and TRBJ2-5; TRBD2 matches 8 bases. V gave up 5 bases and J gave up 2 bases; unmatched junction bases: 4. The length of the CDR3 is 14 residues. Germline V gives CDR1 SGHTA, CDR2 FQGNSA. For the CDR3, the DNA is TGTGCCAGCAGCCATCGGGGGGGTCAAGAGACCCAGTACTTC. This translates into CASSHRGGQETQYF.

The rearrangement uses TRBV15 and TRBJ2-7; possible D gene TRBD2, 6 bases. The length of the CDR3 is 15 residues. V lost 1 base and J lost 5, with 15 bases in between. Germline V CDR1 and CDR2: LNHNV, YYDKDF (reference sequence). CDR3 amino acids: CATSRGGLPVHEQYF. CDR3 coding DNA: TGTGCCACCAGCAGAGGGGGACTCCCAGTTCACGAGCAGTACTTC.

This clone was detected only a few times. The chain has TRBV7-2 and TRBJ1-2, with TRBD1 matching over 11 bases. The germline CDR1 and CDR2 sequences are SGHTA and FQGNSA. The CDR3 sequence is 17 residues long. The V segment lost 5 bases and the J segment 6 bases; nucleotides outside the gene matches: 14. This CDR3 is CASSPFLGQGAYDGYTF. In nucleotides, the CDR3 is TGTGCCAGCAGCCCCTTCCTCGGACAGGGGGCGTACGATGGCTACACCTTC.

The chain uses TRBV5-7 and TRBJ2-2; 7 nucleotides align to TRBD1. TRBV5-7 is an ORF, with its function uncertain. The J segment lost 10 bases and the V segment lost 1 base, leaving 10 bases of the junction unmatched. This CDR3 has 15 residues. The CDR3 region is CASSLKQGLPEELFF. The CDR3 DNA reads as TGTGCCAGCAGCTTGAAACAGGGGCTACCCGAGGAGCTGTTTTTT.

The chain has TRBV19 and TRBJ1-4; TRBD1 matches at 8 bases. Germline assignment: CDR1 LNHDA and CDR2 SQIVND (reference sequence). This CDR3 region has 14 residues. V lost 5 bases and J lost 4; bases outside the gene matches: 3. DNA of the CDR3: TGTGCCAGTAGTCTGACAGGGGTTAATGAAAAACTGTTTTTT. Translating it yields CASSLTGVNEKLFF.

This chain uses TRBV4-2 with TRBJ2-3, with D perhaps matching TRBD2 (6 bases). With 3 bases removed from V and 2 bases from J, the gap between germline ends came to 18 bases. Looked up from germline, CDR1 is LGHNA and CDR2 is YNFKEQ. The CDR3 extends over 17 amino acids. The CDR3: CASSQDLSSAYTDTQYF. In nucleotides, the CDR3 is TGTGCCAGCAGCCAGGACCTGTCTAGCGCTTACACAGATACGCAGTATTTT.

This sequence joins TRBV25-1 and TRBJ1-5; the D is unclear. Trimming left V 0 bases short and J 4 bases short, with 7 bases between. The germline V gene encodes CDR1 MGHDK and CDR2 SYGVNS. The CDR3 contains 14 residues. Here the CDR3 DNA reads TGTGCCAGCAGTGAATATGGACGGAATCAGCCCCAGCATTTT. It yields the protein CASSEYGRNQPQHF. The entire variable domain, with the rest obtained from reference TRBV25-1 and TRBJ1-5, is as follows: EADIYQTPRYLVIGTGKKITLECSQTMGHDKMYWYQQDPGMELHLIHYSYGVNSTEKGDLSSESTVSRIRTEHFPLTLESARPSHTSQYLCASSEYGRNQPQHFGDGTRLSIL.

This clone was seen a handful of times. This same CDR3 is encoded by further DNA sequences in the sample. This CDR3 is CASSLDRNTEAFF. In nucleotides, the CDR3 is TGTGCCAGCAGCTTGGACAGAAACACTGAAGCTTTCTTT. The rearrangement uses TRBV7-3 and TRBJ1-1, with D perhaps TRBD1 (6 bases). The germline V gene has CDR1 SGHTA and CDR2 FQGTGA. The CDR3 covers 13 residues. Between the trimmed V and J ends, which lost 3 bases and 2 bases, there was a span of 7 bases.

The V gene is TRBV5-1, the J gene TRBJ2-7; D is unresolved. CDR3 length equals 11 residues. Germline-derived CDR1 and CDR2 are SGHRS and YFSETQ. Trimming took off 2 bases at V and 5 bases at J, with 5 bases between the two ends. The CDR3 protein is CASSFDHEQYF. The CDR3 nucleotides are TGCGCCAGCAGCTTTGATCACGAGCAGTACTTC.

The J gene is TRBJ1-3, the V gene TRBV15; D is undetermined. Deletions cut 5 bases from V and 0 bases from J, with 14 bases between. The CDR3 runs to 16 residues. CDR1 is LNHNV, CDR2 YYDKDF, per germline (reference sequence). The CDR3, as DNA: TGTGCCACCAGCGTCCTACAGCATCGCTCTGGAAACACCATATATTTT. Its translation is CATSVLQHRSGNTIYF.

This clone has only a few counts. This chain joins TRBV4-2 and TRBJ1-2; D uncertain. The CDR3 is 15 amino acids. Trimming took 0 bases from V and 4 from J, leaving 12 bases between them. CDR1 LGHNA and CDR2 YNFKEQ come from the germline V gene. Here the CDR3 reads CASSQDYGSSYGYTF. The DNA for the CDR3 is TGTGCCAGCAGCCAAGATTATGGCAGCAGCTATGGCTACACCTTC.

The gene calls are TRBV9 and TRBJ1-2, with 11 bases that match TRBD1. V lost 4 bases and J lost 1; bases outside the gene matches: 9. The length of the CDR3 is 17 residues. CDR1 is SGDLS, CDR2 YYNGEE, per germline. The CDR3 loop reads CASSPRTGGQINYGYTF. The DNA for the CDR3 is TGTGCCAGCAGCCCCCGGACAGGGGGCCAAATTAACTATGGCTACACCTTC. The variable domain in full, completed from reference TRBV9 and TRBJ1-2, reads DSGVTQTPKHLITATGQRVTLRCSPRSGDLSVYWYQQSLDQGLQFLIQYYNGEERAKGNILERFSAQQFPDLHSELNLSSLELGDSALYFCASSPRTGGQINYGYTFGSGTRLTVV.

CDR3 region: CASSSGGAGENYEQYF. In nucleotides, the CDR3 is TGTGCCAGCAGCAGCGGGGGAGCGGGAGAAAACTACGAGCAGTACTTC. V and J are TRBV28 and TRBJ2-7; TRBD2 matches 8 bases. Germline values: CDR1 MDHEN, CDR2 SYDVKM. V shed 6 bases, J shed 3 bases, and the junction held 13 bases outside the gene matches. The CDR3 extends over 16 amino acids.

This clone appeared a few times. The V and J genes are TRBV15 and TRBJ1-2; the match to TRBD1 covers 8 bases. Per the germline V gene, CDR1 is LNHNV and CDR2 is YYDKDF (reference sequence). The CDR3 covers 12 residues. The V gene end was trimmed by 9 bases and the J gene end by 2 bases; junction bases not matched to a gene: 2. CDR3 residues: CATRQGNYGYTF. DNA of the CDR3: TGTGCCACTAGACAGGGGAACTATGGCTACACCTTC. The full variable domain, completed using reference TRBV15 and TRBJ1-2, is DAMVIQNPRYQVTQFGKPVTLSCSQTLNHNVMYWYQQKSSQAPKLLFHYYDKDFNNEADTPDNFQSRRPNTSFCFLDIRSPGLGDTAMYLCATRQGNYGYTFGSGTRLTVV.

The chain links TRBV7-9 to TRBJ2-7; 13 bases align to TRBD2. The CDR3 is 16 residues long. Germline CDR1 reads SEHNR; CDR2 reads FQNEAQ (reference sequence). With V trimmed by 0 bases and J by 9 bases, 8 bases remained unmatched. CDR3 residues: CASSLARTSGSFGQYF. Written as DNA, the CDR3 is TGTGCCAGCAGCTTAGCTCGGACTAGCGGGAGTTTCGGGCAGTACTTC.

There are a few counts of this clone. The gene calls are TRBV4-3 and TRBJ2-2; TRBD2 matches at 12 bases. With 0 bases clipped from V and 4 bases from J, the junction kept 6 bases outside the gene matches. Germline values: CDR1 LGHNA, CDR2 YSLEER. The CDR3 is 18 amino acids. CDR3: CASSQEVLAGGGTGELFF. As DNA, the CDR3 is TGCGCCAGCAGCCAAGAGGTTCTAGCGGGAGGGGGCACCGGGGAGCTGTTTTTT.

The CDR3 DNA reads TGTGCCAGCAGCTGGGACAGAGAGACCCAGTACTTC. Its translation: CASSWDRETQYF. This chain links TRBV11-2 with TRBJ2-5, with 7 positions matching TRBD1. Germline loops: CDR1 SGHAT, CDR2 FQNNGV. V gave up 4 bases and J gave up 4 bases; unmatched junction bases: 0. This CDR3 has 12 residues.